This TCR beta chain was sequenced in a study of regulatory T cells in long-lasting Graves disease. Findings and limits, study-wide: Persistent disease preferred TRBV28, TRBJ1-2 and TRBJ2-5. Public clonotype sharing was higher in persistent than newly diagnosed patients.

The CDR3 runs 14 residues. Germline V gene data show CDR1 as MDHEN and CDR2 as SYDVKM. V was cut by 2 bases and J by 7 bases, with 11 bases left in between. This clonotype was seen repeatedly, ten times or more. Its specificity is unknown. Time point described: persistent/refractory GD, antithyroid drugs over 5 years with positive TRAb. The authors made the TCR library using RNA they extracted from PBMCs. HTBI primers from iRepertoire and Arm-PCR of CDR3 regions yielded the TCR beta libraries. In TCRdb, the multiplex PCR reads were re-called with MiXCR into one record per CDR3 protein. The table lists some 300,000 distinct CDR3 sequences, roughly a fifth of them singletons.

The clonotype originates from a female donor with Graves disease. The specimen was peripheral blood mononuclear cells (PBMCs), collected when the disease was refractory, from a patient treated with antithyroid drugs. The chain employs TRBV28 and TRBJ2-2; a weak D match, TRBD2 (5 bases). CDR3 nucleotides: TGTGCCAGCAGTTTAGCTAGCTCCCACGGGGAGCTGTTTTTT. Translation: CASSLASSHGELFF.